One TCR beta chain is described in this entry. Its target is unknown. The ViraFEST assay expanded antigen-specific CD4+ T cells with viral peptide pools before sequencing. It was after around 10 days of culture that CD4+ T cells were isolated. All vaccine recipients tested negative for nucleocapsid antibodies and had never contracted SARS-CoV-2 infection. Data came from immunoSEQ multiplex PCR; TCRdb stores just in-frame clones and leaves some out. This table has some 68,000 clones, approximately 72% appearing once. This entry comes from a study of vaccination effects on CD4 cells after COVID-19. The study, taken as a whole, reports: Few convalescent patients and no early post-infection timepoints were included in the study.

The material was CD4+ T cells from PBMCs cultured with HCoV-OC43 spike peptides, obtained before COVID-19 vaccination. Subset here: HCoV-OC43 spike overlapping peptide pool stimulation. The source is a human donor who received a COVID-19 vaccine.

CDR3 loop: CASSLTGEDTQYF. CDR3 DNA: TGTGCCAGCAGCCTGACAGGAGAAGATACGCAGTATTTT. J is TRBJ2-3 and V is TRBV7-2; a weak D match, TRBD1 (6 bases). The germline gives CDR1 SGHTA, CDR2 FQGNSA. The CDR3 consists of 13 residues. Trimming took off 5 bases at V and 5 bases at J, with 11 bases between the two ends.